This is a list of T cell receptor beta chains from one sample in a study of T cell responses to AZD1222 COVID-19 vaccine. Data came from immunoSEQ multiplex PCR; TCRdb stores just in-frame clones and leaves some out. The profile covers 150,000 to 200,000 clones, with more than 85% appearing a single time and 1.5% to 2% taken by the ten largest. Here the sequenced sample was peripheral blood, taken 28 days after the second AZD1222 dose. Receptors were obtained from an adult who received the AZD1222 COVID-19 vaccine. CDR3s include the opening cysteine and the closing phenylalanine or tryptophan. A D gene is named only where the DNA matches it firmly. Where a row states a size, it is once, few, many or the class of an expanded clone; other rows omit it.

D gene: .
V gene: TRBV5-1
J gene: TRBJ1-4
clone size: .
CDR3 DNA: TGCGCCAGCAGCTTTCGGGCGGGAGGTTATGAAAAACTGTTTTTT
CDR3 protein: CASSFRAGGYEKLFF

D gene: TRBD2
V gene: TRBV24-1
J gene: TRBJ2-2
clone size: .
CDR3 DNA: TGTGCCACCACCCGGACAGGGCTGACTAGCGGGATGAACACCGGGGAGCTGTTTTTT
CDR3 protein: CATTRTGLTSGMNTGELFF

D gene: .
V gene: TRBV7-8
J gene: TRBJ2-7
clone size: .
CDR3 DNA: TGTGCCAGCAGCTTATTATCAGGGGATCCTTCCTACGAGCAGTACTTC
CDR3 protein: CASSLLSGDPSYEQYF

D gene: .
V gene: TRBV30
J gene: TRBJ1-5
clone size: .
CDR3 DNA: TGTGCCTGGAGTATGGGGAGTGTCAGTAATAGCAATCAGCCCCAGCATTTT
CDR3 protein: CAWSMGSVSNSNQPQHF

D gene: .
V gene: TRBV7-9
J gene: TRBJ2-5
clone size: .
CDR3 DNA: TGTGCCGGGGGTCTAGGGGCGGGCGAAGAGACCCAGTACTTC
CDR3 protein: CAGGLGAGEETQYF

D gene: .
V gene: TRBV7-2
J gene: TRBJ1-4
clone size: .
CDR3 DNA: TGTGCCAGCAGCTCCCGGGGACCCACCCTGGCAACTAATGAAAAACTGTTTTTT
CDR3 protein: CASSSRGPTLATNEKLFF

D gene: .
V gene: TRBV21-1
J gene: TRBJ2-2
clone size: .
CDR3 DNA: TGTGCCAGCAGCAAATATCTGAGAGGGACGCCAGCCTCGAACACCGGGGAGCTGTTTTTT
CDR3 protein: CASSKYLRGTPASNTGELFF

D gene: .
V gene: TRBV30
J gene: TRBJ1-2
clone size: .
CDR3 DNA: TGTGCCTGGAAGTCTGGGGGGCCCCTTGGCTACACCTTC
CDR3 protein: CAWKSGGPLGYTF

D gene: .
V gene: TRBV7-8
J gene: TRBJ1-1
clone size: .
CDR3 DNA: TGTGCCAGCAGCCCCCATGAGGGGGGGAGGACTGAAGCTTTCTTT
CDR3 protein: CASSPHEGGRTEAFF

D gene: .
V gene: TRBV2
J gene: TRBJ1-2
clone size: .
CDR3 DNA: TGTGCCAGCAGCAGGGTCGGAGCTAACTATGGCTACACCTTC
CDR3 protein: CASSRVGANYGYTF

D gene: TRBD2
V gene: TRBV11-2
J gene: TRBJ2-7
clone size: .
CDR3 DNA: TGTGCCAGCAGCGTCGGACGGGAGGGCTTCTACGAGCAGTACTTC
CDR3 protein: CASSVGREGFYEQYF

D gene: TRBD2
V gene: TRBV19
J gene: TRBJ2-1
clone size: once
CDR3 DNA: TGTGCCAGTAGTATCCCGGGACTAGTCTTCAATGAGCAGTTCTTC
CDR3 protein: CASSIPGLVFNEQFF

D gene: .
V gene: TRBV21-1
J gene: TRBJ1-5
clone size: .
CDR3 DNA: TGTGCCAGCAGCAAGAGACCCTCGGCCAGTGTCGGGCAGCCCCAGCATTTT
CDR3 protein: CASSKRPSASVGQPQHF

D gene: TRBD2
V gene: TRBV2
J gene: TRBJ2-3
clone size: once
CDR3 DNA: TGTGCCAGCAGGGGCCTAGCGGGCCCAGATACGCAGTATTTT
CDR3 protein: CASRGLAGPDTQYF

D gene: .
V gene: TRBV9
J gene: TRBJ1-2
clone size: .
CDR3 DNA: TGTGCCAGCAGCGTAGCGGGGGAGGGCTATGGCTACACCTTC
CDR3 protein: CASSVAGEGYGYTF

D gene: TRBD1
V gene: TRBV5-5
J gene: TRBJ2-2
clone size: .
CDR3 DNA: TGTGCCAGCAGCTTGGAAGGGACAGGGGTAAACACCGGGGAGCTGTTTTTT
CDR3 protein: CASSLEGTGVNTGELFF

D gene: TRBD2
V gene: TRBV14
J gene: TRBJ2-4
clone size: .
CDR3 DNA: TGTGCCAGCAGCCCACCCGGGGGGACTAAAAACATTCAGTACTTC
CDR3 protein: CASSPPGGTKNIQYF

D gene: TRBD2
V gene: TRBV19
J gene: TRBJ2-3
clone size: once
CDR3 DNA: TGTGCCAGTAGTATCCCGGGGGGTACAGATACGCAGTATTTT
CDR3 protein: CASSIPGGTDTQYF

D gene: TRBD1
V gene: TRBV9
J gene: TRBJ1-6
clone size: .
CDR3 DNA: TGTGCCAGCAGCCCTACGGACAGGGTTAATACTGCACCCCTCCACTTT
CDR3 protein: CASSPTDRVNTAPLHF

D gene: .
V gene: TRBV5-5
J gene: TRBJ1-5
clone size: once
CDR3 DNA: TGTGCCAGCAGCTTTGAGGGGGGCAATCAGCCCCAGCATTTT
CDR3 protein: CASSFEGGNQPQHF

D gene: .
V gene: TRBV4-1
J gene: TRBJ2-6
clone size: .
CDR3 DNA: TGCGCCAGCAGCCAAGATTTGGGGTCGTTCTCTGGGGCCAACGTCCTGACTTTC
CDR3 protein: CASSQDLGSFSGANVLTF

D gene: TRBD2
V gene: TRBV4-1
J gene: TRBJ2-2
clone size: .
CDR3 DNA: TGCGCCAGCAGCATTAGCGGGAGATGGACCGGGGAGCTGTTTTTT
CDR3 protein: CASSISGRWTGELFF

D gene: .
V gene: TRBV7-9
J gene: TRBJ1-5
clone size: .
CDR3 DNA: TGTGCCAGCAGCTTTGAGGAGTTTCAGCCCCAGCATTTT
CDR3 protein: CASSFEEFQPQHF

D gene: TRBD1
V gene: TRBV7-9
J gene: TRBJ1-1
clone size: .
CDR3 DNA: TGTGCCAGCAGCCGGGGACAGGGGAACACTGAAGCTTTCTTT
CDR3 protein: CASSRGQGNTEAFF

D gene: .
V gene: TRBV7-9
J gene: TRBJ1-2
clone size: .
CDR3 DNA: TGTGCCAGCAGCGCTGGGGGGGTTAATGGCTACACCTTC
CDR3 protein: CASSAGGVNGYTF

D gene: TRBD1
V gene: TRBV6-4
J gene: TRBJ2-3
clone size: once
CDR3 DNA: TGTGCCAGCAGTGACGGGACAGGGGCCACAGATACGCAGTATTTT
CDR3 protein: CASSDGTGATDTQYF

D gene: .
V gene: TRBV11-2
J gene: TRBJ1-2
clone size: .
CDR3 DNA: TGTGCCAGCAGCTTGCTCCGAGTTTCTAACTATGGCTACACCTTC
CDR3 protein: CASSLLRVSNYGYTF

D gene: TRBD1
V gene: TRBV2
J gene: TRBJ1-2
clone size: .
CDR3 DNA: TGTGCCAGCAGTGAAGGGACAGGGACCATCTATGGCTACACCTTC
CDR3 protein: CASSEGTGTIYGYTF

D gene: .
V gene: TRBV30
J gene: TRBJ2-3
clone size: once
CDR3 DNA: TGTGCCTGGAGGTGGCATCGGGATACGCAGTATTTT
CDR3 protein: CAWRWHRDTQYF

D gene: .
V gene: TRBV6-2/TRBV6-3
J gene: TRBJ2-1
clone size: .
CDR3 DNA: TGTGCCAGCAGTTACTTCGGTAGGAATGAGCAGTTCTTC
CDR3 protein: CASSYFGRNEQFF

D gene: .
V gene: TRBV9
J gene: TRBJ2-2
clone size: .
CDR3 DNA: TGTGCCAGCAGCGTAGTATTGGGAGGAAACACCGGGGAGCTGTTTTTT
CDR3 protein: CASSVVLGGNTGELFF

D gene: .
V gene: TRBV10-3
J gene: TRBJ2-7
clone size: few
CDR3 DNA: TGTGCCATCAGCTCCGCAGCTTCCAGCTCCTACGAGCAGTACTTC
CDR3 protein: CAISSAASSSYEQYF

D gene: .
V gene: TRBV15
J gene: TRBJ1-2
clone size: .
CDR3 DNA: TGTGCCACCAGCAGACTGACAGAAGACTATGGCTACACCTTC
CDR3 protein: CATSRLTEDYGYTF

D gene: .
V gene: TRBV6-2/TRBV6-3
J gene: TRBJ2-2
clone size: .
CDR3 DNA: TGTGCCAGCAGTTTCGTCAGGGTAACCGGGGAGCTGTTTTTT
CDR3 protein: CASSFVRVTGELFF

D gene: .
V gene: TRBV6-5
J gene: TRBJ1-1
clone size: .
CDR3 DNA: TGTGCCAGCAGCGACGGACCTTCTCCGGCTTTCTTT
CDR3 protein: CASSDGPSPAFF

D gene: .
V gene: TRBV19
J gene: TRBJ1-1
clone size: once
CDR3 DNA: TGTGCCAGCCTTGGGACACGGCGGCATGGTGAAGCTTTCTTT
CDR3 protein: CASLGTRRHGEAFF

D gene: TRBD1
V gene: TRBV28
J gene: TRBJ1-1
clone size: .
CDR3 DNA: TGTGCCAGCAGTCCCCCGGGACAGGGGTTTTCCGGGGGCACTGAAGCTTTCTTT
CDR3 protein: CASSPPGQGFSGGTEAFF

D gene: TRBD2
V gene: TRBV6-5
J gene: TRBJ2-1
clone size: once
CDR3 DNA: TGTGCCAGCAGGAGGACTAGCAATGAGCAGTTCTTC
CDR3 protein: CASRRTSNEQFF

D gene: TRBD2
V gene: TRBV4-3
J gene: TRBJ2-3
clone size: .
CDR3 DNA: TGCGCCAGCAGCCTTAGCGGGGACGGAGATACGCAGTATTTT
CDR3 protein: CASSLSGDGDTQYF

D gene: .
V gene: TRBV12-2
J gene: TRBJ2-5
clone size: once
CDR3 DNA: TGTGCAAGTCGCTTAGAAAGACAAGAGACCCAGTACTTC
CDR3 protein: CASRLERQETQYF

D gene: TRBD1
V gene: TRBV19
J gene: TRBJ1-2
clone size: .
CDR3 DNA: TGTGCCAGTAGTAGACAGGGGGACTATGGCTACACCTTC
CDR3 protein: CASSRQGDYGYTF

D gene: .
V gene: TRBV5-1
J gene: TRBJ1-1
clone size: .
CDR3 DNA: TGCGCCAGCAGCTGGAGGACGGGGAAGAACACTGAAGCTTTCTTT
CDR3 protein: CASSWRTGKNTEAFF

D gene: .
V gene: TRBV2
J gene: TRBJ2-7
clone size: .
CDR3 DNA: TGTGCCAGCAAGGTCCCGACGGACAACCCCTCCTACGAGCAGTACTTC
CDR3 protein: CASKVPTDNPSYEQYF

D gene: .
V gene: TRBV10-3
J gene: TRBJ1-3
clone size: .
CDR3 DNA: TGTGCCACCTCCCGACCACCTGGAAACACCATATATTTT
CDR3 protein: CATSRPPGNTIYF

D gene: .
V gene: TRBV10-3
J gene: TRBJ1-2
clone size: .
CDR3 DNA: TGTGCCATCAGTGAGCGAAAGGGGGATGGCTACACCTTC
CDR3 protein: CAISERKGDGYTF

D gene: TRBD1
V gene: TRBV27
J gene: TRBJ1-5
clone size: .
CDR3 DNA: TGTGCCAGCCGACTTATGGGGGGACAGGAAGGTCAGCCCCAGCATTTT
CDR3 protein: CASRLMGGQEGQPQHF

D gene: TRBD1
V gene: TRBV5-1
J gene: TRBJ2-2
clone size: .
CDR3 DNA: TGCGCCAGCAGCTTCCGGGACAGGGCTAACACCGGGGAGCTGTTTTTT
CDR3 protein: CASSFRDRANTGELFF

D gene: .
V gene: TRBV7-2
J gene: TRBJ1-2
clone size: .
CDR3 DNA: TGTGCCAGCAGCTTAGTAGCACAACCCCGCGGCTATGGCTACACCTTC
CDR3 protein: CASSLVAQPRGYGYTF

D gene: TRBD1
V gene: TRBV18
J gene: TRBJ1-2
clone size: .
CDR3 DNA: TGTGCCAGCTCACCACCAGGACAGGGGAAGGGAGGCTACACCTTC
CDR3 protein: CASSPPGQGKGGYTF